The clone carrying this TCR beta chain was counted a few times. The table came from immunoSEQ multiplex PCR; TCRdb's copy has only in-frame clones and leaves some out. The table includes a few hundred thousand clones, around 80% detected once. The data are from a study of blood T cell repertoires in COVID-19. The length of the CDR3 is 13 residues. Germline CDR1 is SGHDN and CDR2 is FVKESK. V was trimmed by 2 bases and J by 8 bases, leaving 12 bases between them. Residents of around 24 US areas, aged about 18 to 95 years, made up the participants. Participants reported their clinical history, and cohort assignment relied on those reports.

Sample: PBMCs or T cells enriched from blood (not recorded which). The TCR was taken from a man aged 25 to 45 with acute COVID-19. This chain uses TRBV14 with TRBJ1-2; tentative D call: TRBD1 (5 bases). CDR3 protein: CASSQQGKGGYTF. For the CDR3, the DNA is TGTGCCAGCAGCCAACAGGGAAAGGGAGGCTACACCTTC.